This TCR beta chain was captured by sequencing in a study of T and B cells in COVID-19 patients. Study overall: Recovered patients mostly had mild to moderate COVID-19 managed as outpatients.

This clonotype was picked up a small number of times. From blood, about 250-500 ng of genomic DNA served as TRB template. BIOMED2 TRB-A/B primer pools were used in multiplex TRB PCR. TCRdb passed the multiplex PCR reads through MiXCR, listing each CDR3 protein once. The table lists 8,000 to 9,500 distinct CDR3 sequences, roughly two fifths of them singletons. The TCR was taken from a human donor with active COVID-19. Material: blood.

The CDR3 bases are TGTGCCAGCACCTCTCCCGGGGGACAGGTGGACACAGATACGCAGTATTTT. It translates to CASTSPGGQVDTDTQYF. The chain uses TRBV12-3 or TRBV12-4 and TRBJ2-3; 8 nucleotides line up with TRBD1. The CDR3 totals 17 residues. Trimming removed 7 bases from V and 2 bases from J; junction bases left unmatched: 14.